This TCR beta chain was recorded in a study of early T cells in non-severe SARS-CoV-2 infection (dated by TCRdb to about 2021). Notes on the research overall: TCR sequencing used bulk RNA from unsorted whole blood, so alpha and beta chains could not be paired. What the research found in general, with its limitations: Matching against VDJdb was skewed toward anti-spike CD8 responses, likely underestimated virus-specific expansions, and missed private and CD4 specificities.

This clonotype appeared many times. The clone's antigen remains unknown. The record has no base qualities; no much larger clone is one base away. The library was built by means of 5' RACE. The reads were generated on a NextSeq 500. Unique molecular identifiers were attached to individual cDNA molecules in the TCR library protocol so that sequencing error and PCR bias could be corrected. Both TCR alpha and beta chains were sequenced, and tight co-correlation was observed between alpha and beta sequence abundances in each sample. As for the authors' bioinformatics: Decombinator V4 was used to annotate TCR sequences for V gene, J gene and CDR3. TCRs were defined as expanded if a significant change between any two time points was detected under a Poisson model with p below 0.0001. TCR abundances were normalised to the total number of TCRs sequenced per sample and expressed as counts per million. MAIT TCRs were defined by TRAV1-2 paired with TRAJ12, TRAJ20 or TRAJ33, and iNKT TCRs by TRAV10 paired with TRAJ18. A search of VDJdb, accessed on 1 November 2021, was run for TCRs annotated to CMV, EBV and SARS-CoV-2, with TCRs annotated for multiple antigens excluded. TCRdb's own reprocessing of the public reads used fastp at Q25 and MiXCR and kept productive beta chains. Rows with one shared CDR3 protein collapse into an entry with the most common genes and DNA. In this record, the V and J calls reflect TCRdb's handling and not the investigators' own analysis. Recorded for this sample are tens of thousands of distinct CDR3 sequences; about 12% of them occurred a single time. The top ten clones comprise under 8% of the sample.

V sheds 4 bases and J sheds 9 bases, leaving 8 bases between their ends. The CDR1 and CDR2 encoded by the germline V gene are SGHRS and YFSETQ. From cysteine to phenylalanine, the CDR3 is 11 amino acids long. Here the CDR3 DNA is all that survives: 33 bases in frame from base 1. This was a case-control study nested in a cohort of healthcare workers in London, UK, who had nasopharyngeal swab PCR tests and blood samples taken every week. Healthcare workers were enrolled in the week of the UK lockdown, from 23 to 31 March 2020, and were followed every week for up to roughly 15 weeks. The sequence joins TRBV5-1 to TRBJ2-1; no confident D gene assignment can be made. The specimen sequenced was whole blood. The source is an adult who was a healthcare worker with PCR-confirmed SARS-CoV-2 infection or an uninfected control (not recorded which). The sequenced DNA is TGCGCCAGCAGCGCGTGGGGTGAGCAGTTCTTC. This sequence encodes CASSAWGEQFF.